This T cell receptor (beta chain) was sequenced for a study of blood T cell repertoires in COVID-19. Trimming at V came to 1 base and at J to 6 bases, leaving 6 bases not matched to a gene. This CDR3 is 16 amino acids long. Looked up from germline, CDR1 is SGHAT and CDR2 is FQNNGV. Only in-frame clones appear in the TCRdb table, and some are missing; sequencing was by immunoSEQ multiplex PCR. The profile shows roughly 300,000 clones, around 86% of them singletons. The sample taken for sequencing was PBMCs or T cells enriched from blood (not recorded which). V gene TRBV11-2 combines with J gene TRBJ2-1, with 10 bases matching TRBD2. The origin of this receptor is a woman in her late teens or twenties who had recovered from COVID-19. The CDR3 sequence is CASSLGGLAGANEQFF. The DNA of the CDR3 is TGTGCCAGCAGCTTAGGCGGCCTAGCGGGAGCCAATGAGCAGTTCTTC. The whole variable domain, filled in from reference TRBV11-2 and TRBJ2-1, reads EAGVAQSPRYKIIEKRQSVAFWCNPISGHATLYWYQQILGQGPKLLIQFQNNGVVDDSQLPKDRFSAERLKGVDSTLKIQPAKLEDSAVYLCASSLGGLAGANEQFFGPGTRLTVL.